This is a list of T cell receptor beta chains from one sample in a study of blood T cells in healthy people across ages. TCRdb itself ran the 5' RACE reads through MiXCR, one entry per CDR3 protein. The sample lists about 1,800,000 distinct CDR3 sequences; 25% to 30% were seen once. Material for sequencing was blood. The receptors were gathered from a young woman in good health. CDR3s include the opening cysteine and the closing phenylalanine or tryptophan. D genes are given only for firm matches. A row's size may be missing; if present it is once, few, many or a size class.

size: -
J: TRBJ2-5
V: TRBV7-9
D: TRBD1
DNA: TGTGCCAGCAGCTGGGGGACAGTCCAAGAGACCCAGTACTTC
CDR3: CASSWGTVQETQYF

size: -
J: TRBJ2-1
V: TRBV24-1
D: -
DNA: TGTGCCACCAGTGCCACGCCAGGCCGTGAGCAGTTCTTC
CDR3: CATSATPGREQFF

size: few
J: TRBJ1-1
V: TRBV9
D: -
DNA: TGTGCCAGCAGCGCAGACCAAGGCACTGAAGCTTTCTTT
CDR3: CASSADQGTEAFF

size: -
J: TRBJ2-3
V: TRBV7-9
D: TRBD1
DNA: TGTGCCAGCAGCCAAGGGGGCCACAAGCAGTATTTT
CDR3: CASSQGGHKQYF

size: many
J: TRBJ1-2
V: TRBV25-1
D: -
DNA: TGTGCCAGCAGTGAACGACAAGGCTATGGCTACACCTTC
CDR3: CASSERQGYGYTF

size: few
J: TRBJ2-1
V: TRBV9
D: -
DNA: TGTGCCAGCAGCGTGAGGGCAGCTATTAGCTCCTACAATGAGCAGTTCTTC
CDR3: CASSVRAAISSYNEQFF

size: many
J: TRBJ1-2
V: TRBV12-3/TRBV12-4
D: -
DNA: TGTGCCAGCAGTTTAGCACCCAGGGTGTTCTATGGCTACACCTTC
CDR3: CASSLAPRVFYGYTF

size: few
J: TRBJ1-2
V: TRBV11-2
D: TRBD1
DNA: TGTGCCAGCAGCCCCCTGGGACAGGCGAACTTCTATGGCTACACCTTC
CDR3: CASSPLGQANFYGYTF

size: -
J: TRBJ2-7
V: TRBV6-5
D: -
DNA: TGTGCCAGCAGTTACTCACGAAACCCCCCCAACGAGCAGTACTTC
CDR3: CASSYSRNPPNEQYF

size: many
J: TRBJ2-1
V: TRBV5-4
D: -
DNA: TGTGCCAGCAGCTGGGATTTCAATGAGCAGTTCTTC
CDR3: CASSWDFNEQFF

size: -
J: TRBJ2-7
V: TRBV5-1
D: TRBD2
DNA: TGCGCCAGCAGCCCTGAGGTAGCGGGGGGCAGCGCGCCCTACGAGCAGTACTTC
CDR3: CASSPEVAGGSAPYEQYF

size: -
J: TRBJ2-3
V: TRBV3-1
D: -
DNA: TGTGCCAGCAGCCAAGATAGTAGTGACCCCACAGGTACGCAGTATTTT
CDR3: CASSQDSSDPTGTQYF

size: once
J: TRBJ2-7
V: TRBV7-2
D: TRBD1
DNA: TGTGCCAGCAGCTTAGGGACAGGGACTTTCTACGAGCAGTACTTC
CDR3: CASSLGTGTFYEQYF

size: -
J: TRBJ2-5
V: TRBV6-2/TRBV6-3
D: TRBD2
DNA: TGTGCCAGCAGTTCCCCGAGCGGGAGACGGTACGATGAGCAGTACTTC
CDR3: CASSSPSGRRYDEQYF

size: -
J: TRBJ2-7
V: TRBV29-1
D: TRBD2
DNA: TGCAGCGTTGAATCGGCGGGAGGGAGCTCCTACGAGCAGTACTTC
CDR3: CSVESAGGSSYEQYF

size: -
J: TRBJ2-3
V: TRBV27
D: -
DNA: TGTGCCAGCAGTCCCGGGACTGAGCCAGATACGCAGTATTTT
CDR3: CASSPGTEPDTQYF

size: -
J: TRBJ2-5
V: TRBV5-1
D: -
DNA: TGCGCCAGCAGCCTGGGGTCACGGGGGTACCAAGAGACCCAGTACTTC
CDR3: CASSLGSRGYQETQYF

size: -
J: TRBJ1-5
V: TRBV6-6
D: -
DNA: TGTGCCAGCAGTCCCCCAGGAGGGAACAATCAGCCCCAGCATTTT
CDR3: CASSPPGGNNQPQHF

size: few
J: TRBJ1-6
V: TRBV11-2
D: -
DNA: TGTGCCAGCAGCTTAGGCCGGGGAGTCAATTCACCCCTCCACTTT
CDR3: CASSLGRGVNSPLHF

size: few
J: TRBJ1-5
V: TRBV20-1
D: -
DNA: TGCAGTGCTGTGGACAGCTTCACCCGGGGCAATCAGCCCCAGCATTTT
CDR3: CSAVDSFTRGNQPQHF

size: many
J: TRBJ1-2
V: TRBV12-3/TRBV12-4
D: -
DNA: TGTGCCAGCAGTGATTATTACAGAACTAACTATGGCTACACCTTC
CDR3: CASSDYYRTNYGYTF

size: -
J: TRBJ1-2
V: TRBV7-9
D: -
DNA: TGTGCCAGCAGCCAGGGAGACTACTATGGCTACACCTTC
CDR3: CASSQGDYYGYTF